This T cell receptor beta chain was captured in a study of T cell repertoires in cytomegalovirus infection. Broader study findings: Dominant in the ex vivo response were TCR beta clonotypes restricted by HLA-C and specific for CMV.

One entry per CDR3 protein results from TCRdb running MiXCR on the reads. The sample gives 150,000 to 200,000 distinct CDR3 sequences, about 30% of which show up once; roughly 29% is in the top ten. Turning to this clonotype: As yet, its antigen is unknown.

The length of the CDR3 is 12 residues. Germline CDR1 SGHTA, CDR2 FQGNSA. V was trimmed by 1 base and J by 5 bases, leaving 5 bases between them. The TCR was taken from a human donor in good health (CMV status not recorded). Some clones in this sample may be carry-over from other donors' samples. The chain recombines TRBV7-2 with TRBJ1-2; no firm D call. Sequencing input: PBMCs. The CDR3: CASSLEEYGYTF. CDR3 DNA sequence: TGTGCCAGCAGCTTAGAAGAGTATGGCTACACCTTC.